This T cell receptor (beta chain) was documented in a study of T cells in Graves' hyperthyroidism and ophthalmopathy. Among the patients, aged 18 to 65, hyperthyroidism was newly diagnosed and had lasted under 2 months. Clinical symptoms, serum thyroxine and TRAb, thyroid ultrasound and orbital computed tomography together formed the diagnostic basis. Many counts were recorded for this clonotype. The antigen remains undetermined. This CDR3 region has 11 residues. Germline assignment: CDR1 MDHEN and CDR2 SYDVKM. V was cut by 7 bases and J by 7 bases, with 10 bases left in between. Researchers amplified the TCR beta CDR3 regions from RNA transcripts. The primer set for the first-round RT-PCR of the TCR CDR3 was HTBI. Each CDR3 protein is one row after TCRdb ran MiXCR on the multiplex PCR reads. The top ten clones hold around 21% of a sample with about 380,000 distinct CDR3 sequences, roughly 13% of them seen once.

Study results and limitations: Most clonotypes that expanded in the thyroid above 0.001 also showed up in blood.

Sequenced material: blood. V gene TRBV28 combines with J gene TRBJ2-5; D is uncertain. The origin of this receptor is a man aged 25-45 years with Graves' hyperthyroidism that later progressed to Graves' ophthalmopathy. CDR3 residues: CASTSGWTQYF. DNA of the CDR3: TGTGCCAGCACCTCTGGATGGACCCAGTACTTC. The full variable domain, rest sourced from reference TRBV28 and TRBJ2-5, is DVKVTQSSRYLVKRTGEKVFLECVQDMDHENMFWYRQDPGLGLRLIYFSYDVKMKEKGDIPEGYSVSREKKERFSLILESASTNQTSMYLCASTSGWTQYFGPGTRLLVL.